This T cell receptor (beta chain) was obtained from a study of CD8 T cells in ankylosing spondylitis (dated by TCRdb to about 2017). Broadly, across the study: T cell receptor beta repertoires were profiled in healthy donors and ankylosing spondylitis patients so that disease-linked TCR variants could be found. The full study cohort comprised about 24 ankylosing spondylitis patients and 85 to 120 healthy donors. Samples of peripheral blood were taken, and for ankylosing spondylitis patients, synovial fluid was collected as well.

This clonotype has ten or more counts. Which antigen it targets is not known. Qualities for individual bases were not recorded, and no much larger clone is one base off. Sequencing was performed on an Illumina HiSeq 2500. TCR beta libraries were prepared by quantitative 5'-RACE with molecular barcodes. For the original study's pipeline: A new computational method based on a probabilistic model of VDJ rearrangement was used to identify disease-linked TCR variants. The raw public data were reprocessed by TCRdb itself: fastp quality trimming at Q25, MiXCR clonotype calling, in-frame beta chains only. Entries are consolidated by CDR3 protein sequence, retaining the most common genes and DNA. It is TCRdb's table, rather than the study itself, that gives the V and J calls and clone size. Counted in this sample were 200,000 or so distinct CDR3 sequences; roughly 13% of them appeared once. In total, the top ten clones hold roughly 9.6% of the sample.

Overall study results and their limits: Blood from ankylosing spondylitis patients appeared to be characterized by a TCR beta motif composed of under 10 highly homologous amino acid variants. The disease-linked clones were reported to be significantly enriched in matched synovial fluid samples from ankylosing spondylitis patients. Some motif variants had previously been reported in the synovial fluid and blood of reactive arthritis patients, which suggests shared mechanisms of disease initiation. In peripheral blood, the disease-linked clones were found at relatively low frequencies and had a CD8+ phenotype.

The clonotype originates from a female donor with ankylosing spondylitis or in good health (not recorded which). The sample comprised blood, either unsorted or a sorted T cell fraction (not recorded which).

This receptor has the CDR3 CASSLTGSGANVLTF. The nucleotides are TGTGCCAGCAGCTTAACGGGATCTGGGGCCAACGTCCTGACTTTC. The sequence joins TRBV7-9 to TRBJ2-6, with a tentative D gene TRBD2 over 5 matching bases. V is cut by 2 bases and J by 1 base, and the space between the germline ends is 6 bases. The germline V gene (reference sequence) provides CDR1 SEHNR and CDR2 FQNEAQ. The cysteine opens and the phenylalanine closes a CDR3 of 15 amino acids. The DNA shown is the 45-base CDR3, in frame from base 1.